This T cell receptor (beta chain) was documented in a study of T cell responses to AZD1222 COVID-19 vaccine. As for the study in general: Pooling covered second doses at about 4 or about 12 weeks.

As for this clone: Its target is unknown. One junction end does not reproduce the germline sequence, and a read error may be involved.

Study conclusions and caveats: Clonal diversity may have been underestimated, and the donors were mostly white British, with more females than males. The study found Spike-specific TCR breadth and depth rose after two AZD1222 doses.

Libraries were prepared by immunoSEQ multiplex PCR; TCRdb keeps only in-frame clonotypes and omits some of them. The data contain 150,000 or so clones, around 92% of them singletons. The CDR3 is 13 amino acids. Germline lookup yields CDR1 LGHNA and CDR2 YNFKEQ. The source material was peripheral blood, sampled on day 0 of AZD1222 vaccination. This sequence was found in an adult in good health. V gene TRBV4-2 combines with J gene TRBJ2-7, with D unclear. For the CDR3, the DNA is TGTGCCAGCAGCCAAGACGGTCGGTCCCTAGGAGACTTC. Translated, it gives CASSQDGRSLGDF.